These 21 T cell receptor beta chains share one sample of origin, sequenced in a study of molecular identifiers for immune sequencing clone quantification. TCRdb redid the calling of the PCR reads with MiXCR, one entry per CDR3 protein. The sample shows over 600,000 distinct CDR3 sequences, 20% of them seen only once. Sequencing was carried out using naive CD8+ T cells from blood, with Jurkat cell RNA spiked in. This sample's subset: FACS-sorted CD8+CD4-CCR7+CD45RA+ naive T cells. The receptors shown here come from a human donor in good health. Some libraries in this study had Jurkat cell RNA spiked in.

As concerns this clonotype: A much larger clone lies one base from this, so it may be a read error. The chain joins TRBV7-9 to TRBJ2-2; 8 nucleotides align to TRBD2. CDR1 is SEHNR and CDR2 is FQNEAQ in the germline V gene (reference sequence). This CDR3 has 15 amino acids. For the CDR3, the DNA is TGTGCCAGCAGCTTGGGACTAGTAAACACCGGGGAGCCGTTTTTT. Amino acids: CASSLGLVNTGEPFF.

Comment on this clonotype: With a much larger clone just one base away, this may be a read error. The CDR3 carries no conserved terminal phenylalanine or tryptophan, so it likely arises from a read error. The chain employs TRBV30 and TRBJ2-3, with D possibly being TRBD2 (5 bases). CDR1 is GTSNPN and CDR2 is SVGIG in the germline V gene (reference sequence). The CDR3 runs to 15 residues. V dropped 1 base and J dropped 1 base, with 12 bases sitting between them. CDR3 region: CAWSDVRGGTDTQYL. The CDR3 nucleotides read TGTGCCTGGAGTGACGTACGGGGTGGCACAGATACGCAGTATTTA.

The rearrangement joins TRBV30 to TRBJ1-5; D is perhaps TRBD1 (5 bases). V lost 0 bases, J lost 6 bases, and 12 bases lay in between. Germline loops: CDR1 GTSNPN, CDR2 SVGIG (reference sequence). The CDR3 runs to 14 residues. CDR3 region: CAWSVRQGGQPQHF. CDR3 in DNA: TGTGCCTGGAGTGTACGGCAGGGCGGTCAGCCCCAGCATTTT.

This clonotype was detected only a few times. The chain recombines TRBV6-2 or TRBV6-3 with TRBJ1-2; TRBD1 matches at 9 bases. V was pared by 4 bases and J by 8 bases, with 8 bases of the junction left unmatched. The CDR3 covers 14 residues. Per the germline V gene, CDR1 is MNHEY and CDR2 is SVGEGT. Here the CDR3 DNA reads TGTGCCAGCAGTTCTTACAGGGGGCTGAGCGGCTACACCTTC. Its protein product is CASSSYRGLSGYTF.

Ten or more counts support this clonotype. V and J are TRBV30 and TRBJ2-5; 9 bases match TRBD1. V shed 5 bases, J shed 3 bases, and the junction held 4 bases outside the gene matches. The CDR3 consists of 13 residues. The germline gives CDR1 GTSNPN, CDR2 SVGIG (reference sequence). CDR3 loop: CAWRTGVEETQYF. The CDR3 DNA follows: TGTGCCTGGCGGACAGGGGTTGAAGAGACCCAGTACTTC. Using reference TRBV30 and TRBJ2-5 for the parts outside the CDR3, the full variable domain is SQTIHQWPATLVQPVGSPLSLECTVEGTSNPNLYWYRQAAGRGLQLLFYSVGIGQISSEVPQNLSASRPQDRQFILSSKKLLLSDSGFYLCAWRTGVEETQYFGPGTRLLVL.

This clonotype was found many times. The chain links TRBV11-2 to TRBJ2-7; the D call may be TRBD1 or TRBD2 (6 bases each). Germline loops: CDR1 SGHAT, CDR2 FQNNGV. V lost 1 base and J lost 4, with 11 bases in between. The CDR3 loop spans 14 amino acids. For the CDR3, the DNA is TGTGCCAGCAGCTTAGGGGGGGCCTGGTACGAGCAGTACTTC. Protein sequence: CASSLGGAWYEQYF.

Comments on this clonotype: This may be a read error, as it is one base from a much larger clone. The chain uses TRBV4-2 and TRBJ2-7, with D perhaps assigned TRBD1 or TRBD2 (5 bases each). Per the germline V gene, CDR1 is LGHNA and CDR2 is YNFKEQ. The CDR3 sequence is 15 residues long. The CDR3 protein is CANSPGPGGGYEQYF. DNA for the CDR3: TGTGCCAACAGCCCGGGACCCGGTGGAGGATACGAGCAGTACTTC.

This clonotype occurred many times. The rearrangement links TRBV14 to TRBJ1-5, with D possibly matching TRBD1 (6 bases). V was shortened by 5 bases and J by 4 bases, with 9 bases between the two germline ends. The germline V gene has CDR1 SGHDN and CDR2 FVKESK. CDR3 size: 13 residues. This CDR3 reads CASSSDSNQPQHF. The CDR3 DNA reads TGTGCCAGCAGCTCGGACAGTAATCAGCCCCAGCATTTT.

With regard to this clonotype: A read error may be the cause here, since a much bigger clone is one base away. The conserved closing phenylalanine or tryptophan is absent in this CDR3, likely reflecting a read error. The chain links TRBV6-5 to TRBJ2-6; D is unclear. Germline-derived CDR1 and CDR2 are MNHEY and SVGAGI. The CDR3 is made up of 15 amino acids. V lost 2 bases to trimming and J lost 1 base, with 6 bases between them. CDR3 DNA: TGTGCCAGCAGTTACCCCAGTTCTGGGGCCAACGTCCTGACTTCC. As protein: CASSYPSSGANVLTS.

This clonotype has a handful of counts. A read error is possible here, since a much larger clone lies one base away. This chain joins TRBV28 and TRBJ1-5; perhaps TRBD1 as D (6 bases). The CDR3 extends over 16 amino acids. Trimming removed 6 bases from V and 9 bases from J, with 24 bases in between. Germline-derived CDR1 and CDR2 are MDHEN and SYDVKM. The CDR3 loop is CASRTPRDTRDRPQHF. In nucleotides, the CDR3 is TGTGCCAGCAGAACTCCACGGGACACCCGAGATCGGCCCCAGCATTTT.

In regard to this clonotype: This CDR3 fails to terminate in the conserved phenylalanine or tryptophan, so it likely reflects a read error. This chain links TRBV2 with TRBJ2-3, with 9 bases lining up with TRBD2. With V trimmed by 2 bases and J by 2 bases, 5 bases remained unmatched. CDR3 length: 16 amino acids. Germline lookup yields CDR1 SNHLY and CDR2 FYNNEI. The CDR3 protein is CASSEWLAGPTDTQYI. In DNA form, the CDR3 reads TGTGCCAGCAGTGAATGGCTAGCGGGGCCCACAGATACGCAGTATATT.

This clonotype was found many times. J is TRBJ2-5 and V is TRBV30; no firm D call. Trimming removed 5 bases from V and 5 bases from J, with 18 bases in between. The germline V gene has CDR1 GTSNPN and CDR2 SVGIG (reference sequence). The CDR3 has 14 residues. CDR3 sequence reads: CAWETIAAAETQYF. DNA of the CDR3: TGTGCCTGGGAAACCATTGCCGCGGCCGAGACCCAGTACTTC.

The chain joins TRBV30 to TRBJ1-5; no reliable D call. Looked up from germline, CDR1 is GTSNPN and CDR2 is SVGIG (reference sequence). V was shortened by 3 bases and J by 0 bases, with 9 bases between the two germline ends. The CDR3 length is 14 residues. The CDR3 nucleotides are TGTGCCTGGAGCGCAAGGTTTAGCAATCAGCCCCAGCATTTT. Its protein is CAWSARFSNQPQHF.

As concerns this clonotype: Since the CDR3 does not end with the conserved phenylalanine or tryptophan, this likely comes from a read error. The rearrangement uses TRBV14 and TRBJ2-3, with a possible D match to TRBD2 (6 bases). Germline V gives CDR1 SGHDN, CDR2 FVKESK. CDR3 size: 13 residues. V lost 6 bases, J lost 5 bases, and 12 bases lay in between. CDR3 sequence reads: CASSWTTRDTQYS. CDR3 nucleotides: TGTGCCAGCAGTTGGACTACCCGAGATACGCAGTATTCT.

On this clonotype: Being one base from a much bigger clone, this may be a read error. The chain links TRBV27 to TRBJ2-3; D call uncertain. Trimming shortened V by 6 bases and J by 4 bases, and 14 bases separated the two germline ends. Germline V CDR1 and CDR2: MNHEY, SMNVEV (reference sequence). This CDR3 contains 14 residues. CDR3 in amino acids: CASRELTGPDTQYF. The CDR3 region has the DNA TGTGCCAGCAGGGAACTGACTGGCCCAGATACGCAGTATTTT.

This clonotype occurred many times. V and J are TRBV2 and TRBJ2-5; D uncertain. This CDR3 spans 14 amino acids. V lost 1 base, J lost 5 bases, and 11 bases lay in between. Germline CDR1 SNHLY, CDR2 FYNNEI. This CDR3 is CASSEDRNEETQYF. CDR3 DNA: TGTGCCAGCAGTGAAGATCGGAATGAGGAGACCCAGTACTTC.

This clonotype was seen ten or more times. The gene calls are TRBV3-1 and TRBJ1-5; tentatively, D is TRBD1 (5 bases). CDR3 size: 15 residues. Trimming pared 3 bases from V and 5 bases from J, leaving 14 bases between. CDR1 and CDR2 from the germline V gene are LGHDT and YNNKEL (reference sequence). This CDR3 is CASSHGGIADQPQHF. The CDR3 nucleotides are TGTGCCAGCAGCCATGGGGGAATAGCGGATCAGCCCCAGCATTTT.

The table lists this clonotype with many counts. V usage is TRBV4-3 and J usage is TRBJ1-1, with a possible D match to TRBD1 (6 bases). The V and J ends lost 2 bases and 3 bases respectively, with 16 bases between them. This CDR3 has 16 amino acids. The germline CDR1 and CDR2 sequences are LGHNA and YSLEER. CDR3 nucleotides: TGCGCCAGCAGCCAATCCTCGGGGGCAGGGTACACTGAAGCTTTCTTT. Its translation is CASSQSSGAGYTEAFF.

This clonotype has more than one count but fewer than ten. A much larger clone sits a single nucleotide away, making a read error possible. V is TRBV7-9 and J is TRBJ2-3; 7 positions match TRBD2. CDR3 length: 16 residues. Per the germline V gene, CDR1 is SEHNR and CDR2 is FQNEAQ (reference sequence). The CDR3, as DNA: TGTGCCAGCAGCTTTCACACTAGCGTAGGCACAGATGCGCAGTATTTT. Protein: CASSFHTSVGTDAQYF.

This clonotype was detected ten times or more. The V gene is TRBV7-3, the J gene TRBJ2-1; tentatively, D is TRBD1 (6 bases). The ends were cut back, 5 bases at V and 4 bases at J, with 15 bases in the middle. This CDR3 spans 15 amino acids. The germline V gene has CDR1 SGHTA and CDR2 FQGTGA. The CDR3 spells CASSPGQTLYNEQFF. The DNA for the CDR3 is TGTGCCAGCAGCCCAGGACAGACACTTTACAATGAGCAGTTCTTC.

In this sample, this clonotype turned up many times. The J gene is TRBJ1-1, the V gene TRBV6-5, with D perhaps matching TRBD1 (5 bases). Trimming took 5 bases from V and 6 from J, leaving 16 bases between them. This CDR3 is built from 14 residues. The germline V gene has CDR1 MNHEY and CDR2 SVGAGI. CDR3 sequence: CASSTQVLEAEAFF. The CDR3, as DNA: TGTGCCAGCAGTACACAGGTTCTTGAGGCTGAAGCTTTCTTT.